This passage covers 5 T cell receptor beta chains from one sample sequenced in a study of shared clonotypes between healthy human individuals (dated by TCRdb to 2020 to 2022). The protocol used for the library was the immunoSEQ multiplex PCR assay. TCRdb provides this immuneACCESS table in a form limited to in-frame rearrangements. Some clones are lacking; in checked studies, under half of them reflect an unresolved V gene, and why the rest are absent is not known. Present in this sample are approximately 240,000 clones, over 60% of which were seen just once. In total, the top ten clones hold over 8.5% of the sample. The sequenced material came from memory CD4+ T cells sorted from blood. The cell subset or site label corresponds to: CD45RA-negative fraction. These receptors came from a young man in good health.

This clone was seen a handful of times. This chain joins TRBV28 and TRBJ2-5, with D perhaps TRBD2 (6 bases). Trimming shortened V by 4 bases and J by 4 bases, and 10 bases separated the two germline ends. Germline CDR1 MDHEN, CDR2 SYDVKM. This CDR3 has 13 amino acids. CDR3 residues: CASSSGSVETQYF. CDR3 DNA: TGTGCCAGCAGTTCCGGGAGCGTAGAGACCCAGTACTTC.

The rearrangement links TRBV7-2 to TRBJ1-5; 8 bases align to TRBD1. Germline-derived CDR1 and CDR2 are SGHTA and FQGNSA. Germline trimming cut 5 bases from V and 7 bases from J; bases unmatched to any gene: 7. CDR3 length equals 14 residues. This CDR3 is CASSPGQGSQPQHF. CDR3 DNA sequence: TGTGCCAGCAGCCCTGGACAGGGTAGCCAGCCCCAGCATTTT.

The V and J genes are TRBV28 and TRBJ2-7; TRBD2 matches at 8 bases. The V and J ends lost 7 bases and 9 bases, in that order; junction bases with no gene match: 8. Germline V gives CDR1 MDHEN, CDR2 SYDVKM. There are 12 residues in the CDR3. CDR3 loop: CASNRVAGGQYF. The CDR3 region has the DNA TGTGCCAGCAACCGAGTGGCGGGAGGGCAGTACTTC.

The chain employs TRBV5-1 and TRBJ1-4, with TRBD1 matching over 9 bases. CDR1 and CDR2 from the germline V gene are SGHRS and YFSETQ. The V and J ends lost 4 bases and 6 bases, in that order; junction bases with no gene match: 4. This CDR3 contains 14 residues. The CDR3 loop is CASSLGTGYEKLFF. For the CDR3, the DNA is TGCGCCAGCAGCCTCGGGACAGGGTATGAAAAACTGTTTTTT.

The V call is TRBV7-9, the J call TRBJ1-1; 7 bases line up with TRBD1. Germline V gene lookup returns CDR1 SEHNR and CDR2 FQNEAQ (reference sequence). This CDR3 contains 14 residues. V shed 2 bases and J 4 bases; nucleotides not matched to a gene: 4. The CDR3 DNA follows: TGTGCCAGCAGCTTAAACAGGGGTGGCACTGAAGCTTTCTTT. It codes for CASSLNRGGTEAFF.